Listed here are 25 T cell receptor beta chains from one sample, sequenced in a study of blood T cells in healthy people across ages. A sample-barcoded 5' primer and a J-beta primer mix were used in a second PCR of about 7 to 11 cycles. Via MiXCR, TCRdb re-called the 5' RACE reads, giving one row per CDR3 protein. The table lists about 650,000 distinct CDR3 sequences, 32% of them singletons. Sequencing was performed on blood. The source of these receptors is a woman older than 75 in good health.

This clonotype was seen at least ten times. This chain links TRBV7-2 with TRBJ1-6; perhaps TRBD1 as D (6 bases). The ends were cut back, 10 bases at V and 10 bases at J, with 20 bases in the middle. The CDR3 spans 14 residues. Germline lookup yields CDR1 SGHTA and CDR2 FQGNSA. The CDR3 loop reads CATHAGTLTSPLHF. CDR3 nucleotides: TGTGCCACCCACGCTGGGACACTTACCTCACCCCTCCACTTT. The complete variable domain, with remaining parts taken from reference TRBV7-2 and TRBJ1-6, reads GAGVSQSPSNKVTEKGKDVELRCDPISGHTALYWYRQSLGQGLEFLIYFQGNSAPDKSGLPSDRFSAERTGGSVSTLTIQRTQQEDSAVYLCATHAGTLTSPLHFGNGTRLTVT.

Of note for this clonotype: A single base separates this from a much larger clone, so it may be a read error. This sequence joins TRBV7-3 and TRBJ2-7; D uncertain. Germline loops: CDR1 SGHTA, CDR2 FQGTGA. The CDR3 is made up of 15 amino acids. The V and J ends lost 5 bases and 7 bases respectively, with 21 bases between them. The CDR3 DNA is TGTGCCAGCAGCCCACCCAGCAGCTCCTACAATGAGCAGTACTTC. Residues: CASSPPSSSYNEQYF. The full variable domain, in which reference TRBV7-3 and TRBJ2-7 provide the parts outside the CDR3, is GAGVSQTPSNKVTEKGKYVELRCDPISGHTALYWYRQSLGQGPEFLIYFQGTGAADDSGLPNDRFFAVRPEGSVSTLKIQRTERGDSAVYLCASSPPSSSYNEQYFGPGTRLTVT.

The rearrangement uses TRBV7-6 and TRBJ2-3, with TRBD2 matching over 16 bases. The germline gives CDR1 SGHVS, CDR2 FNYEAQ. Unmatched junction bases numbered 7, after V lost 5 bases and J lost 8 bases. The CDR3 is made up of 16 amino acids. CDR3 loop: CASSLGTSGGEGTQYF. CDR3 DNA: TGTGCCAGCAGCCTAGGGACTAGCGGGGGGGAAGGTACGCAGTATTTT.

This clonotype was observed a handful of times. The chain combines TRBV29-1 with TRBJ2-5; 11 bases fit TRBD2. This CDR3 region has 14 residues. With 6 bases clipped from V and 11 bases from J, the junction kept 14 bases outside the gene matches. Germline V CDR1 and CDR2: SQVTM, ANQGSEA. This CDR3 is CSVPGLADNNEQYF. The CDR3 DNA sequence: TGCAGCGTACCGGGACTAGCGGATAACAATGAGCAGTACTTC.

V gene TRBV3-1 combines with J gene TRBJ2-5; D is unresolved. The V gene lost 0 bases and the J gene lost 4 bases, with 18 bases spanning the gap. Looked up from germline, CDR1 is LGHDT and CDR2 is YNNKEL (reference sequence). This CDR3 spans 17 amino acids. CDR3 in amino acids: CASSQDIRRTVRETQYF. The CDR3 DNA reads TGTGCCAGCAGCCAAGATATTCGTAGAACAGTACGAGAGACCCAGTACTTC.

This clonotype was counted ten times or more. This chain links TRBV9 with TRBJ2-7; D is uncertain. The ends were cut back, 4 bases at V and 7 bases at J, with 18 bases in the middle. CDR3 length equals 14 residues. Germline CDR1 reads SGDLS; CDR2 reads YYNGEE. DNA of the CDR3: TGTGCCAGCAGCAAGGATACCAACCTGAGGGAGCAGTACTTC. This translates into CASSKDTNLREQYF.

In the case of this clonotype: The junction departs from germline at one end; a sequencing error may be responsible. The rearrangement joins TRBV12-3 or TRBV12-4 to TRBJ2-3, with D possibly being TRBD1 (6 bases). The CDR3 is 16 amino acids. The CDR3 nucleotides read TGTGCCAGCAGTCCCAGGGGCGGATTCAGAGCAGATGCGCAGTATTTT. Encoded protein: CASSPRGGFRADAQYF.

This clonotype was observed a handful of times. This sequence joins TRBV7-9 and TRBJ1-1, with a possible D match to TRBD1 (5 bases). V was trimmed by 5 bases and J by 7 bases, leaving 17 bases between them. This CDR3 is built from 14 residues. CDR1 is SEHNR and CDR2 is FQNEAQ in the germline V gene (reference sequence). The CDR3 DNA follows: TGTGCCAGCAGCCGCGGGGCAGTTGCCAATGAAGCTTTCTTT. Residues: CASSRGAVANEAFF.

This clonotype was picked up a small number of times. The V and J genes are TRBV6-6 and TRBJ1-1; no definite D call. Germline V CDR1 and CDR2: MNHNY, SVGAGI (reference sequence). V was trimmed by 2 bases and J by 4 bases, leaving 5 bases between them. This CDR3 spans 12 amino acids. CDR3 nucleotides: TGTGCCAGCAGTTACGAGGGCACTGAAGCTTTCTTT. Translation gives CASSYEGTEAFF.

This clonotype has a count of ten or more. The gene calls are TRBV7-9 and TRBJ1-2; D not resolved. The germline CDR1 and CDR2 sequences are SEHNR and FQNEAQ (reference sequence). CDR3 length equals 13 residues. Deletions cut 5 bases from V and 5 bases from J, with 12 bases between. The CDR3 protein is CASSPEGGYGYTF. CDR3 in DNA: TGTGCCAGCAGCCCAGAGGGCGGGTATGGCTACACCTTC.

With regard to this clonotype: Relative to the germline gene, one junction end is altered; a read error may explain this. This rearrangement joins TRBV12-3 or TRBV12-4 to TRBJ1-6; TRBD1 agrees at 7 bases. This CDR3 region has 14 residues. CDR3 in DNA: TGTGCCAGCAGTCAGACAGGGAGGAATTCACCCCCCCACTTT. Its translation is CASSQTGRNSPPHF.

CDR3 loop: CAWRQAGQINSPLHF. The CDR3 DNA reads TGTGCCTGGAGGCAGGCCGGGCAGATTAATTCACCCCTCCACTTT. This chain joins TRBV30 and TRBJ1-6, with unresolved D. The CDR3 runs to 15 residues. Germline V gene lookup returns CDR1 GTSNPN and CDR2 SVGIG (reference sequence). Trimming stripped 3 bases from V and 6 bases from J, with 15 bases between.

Turning to this clonotype: This clone may be a read error of a much larger clone one base away. The chain employs TRBV12-3 or TRBV12-4 and TRBJ2-5; no definite D call. The CDR3 is made up of 13 amino acids. V was clipped by 6 bases and J by 4 bases, with 12 bases between them. The CDR3 spells CASRLRDPETQYF. The CDR3 coding sequence is TGTGCCAGCAGGTTAAGGGATCCAGAGACCCAGTACTTC.

With respect to this clonotype: A much bigger clone sits one base away, suggesting this may be a read error. The CDR3 does not close with the conserved phenylalanine or tryptophan, likely indicating a read error. This chain uses TRBV7-2 with TRBJ2-1; D uncertain. Between the trimmed V and J ends, which lost 1 base and 10 bases, there was a span of 8 bases. The V gene's germline CDR1 is SGHTA and CDR2 FQGNSA. The CDR3 consists of 12 residues. CDR3 nucleotide sequence: TGTGCCAGCAGCTTAGAACGGCTAGAGCAGTTCTGC. Translation gives CASSLERLEQFC.

This clonotype was picked up many times. Sequence at one end of the junction differs from germline and may be a read error. The chain carries TRBV5-1 and TRBJ1-1; D call uncertain. CDR3 length: 13 residues. Germline CDR1 is SGHRS and CDR2 is YFSETQ. The CDR3 region is CASSLGSNTEAFF. The CDR3 nucleotides read TGTGCCAGCAGTCTGGGGAGTAACACTGAAGCTTTCTTT.

The gene calls are TRBV6-2 or TRBV6-3 and TRBJ2-7; no clear D gene. Germline V lookup: CDR1 MNHEY, CDR2 SVGEGT. There are 14 residues in the CDR3. V lost 2 bases to trimming and J lost 0 bases, with 8 bases between them. CDR3 coding DNA: TGTGCCAGCAGTTACGGGATGGACTCCTACGAGCAGTACTTC. It yields the protein CASSYGMDSYEQYF.

The chain uses TRBV7-8 and TRBJ2-2; D is perhaps TRBD2 (6 bases). V was clipped by 4 bases and J by 0 bases, with 18 bases between them. CDR1 is SGHVS, CDR2 FQNEAQ, per germline. This CDR3 has 18 residues. Written as DNA, the CDR3 is TGTGCCAGCAGCTCGAGGGAGGTCGGGGTTTCGAACACCGGGGAGCTGTTTTTT. Its protein product is CASSSREVGVSNTGELFF.

Concerning this clonotype: A read error may produce the germline difference seen at one junction end. The CDR3, as DNA: TGTGCCGGCAGCCCTCTGGCAGGGGGCGGAGAGACCCAGTACTTC. It translates to CAGSPLAGGGETQYF. The chain couples TRBV3-1 to TRBJ2-4, with 8 bases identical to TRBD1. The tail of the sequence fits TRBJ2-5 better, so the J call may be wrong. CDR3 length: 15 amino acids. Germline assignment: CDR1 LGHDT and CDR2 YNNKEL (reference sequence).

This clonotype has at least ten counts. The chain carries TRBV30 and TRBJ1-2; D call uncertain. The CDR3 loop spans 12 amino acids. Trimming removed 4 bases from V and 1 base from J, with 7 bases in between. Germline CDR1 GTSNPN, CDR2 SVGIG (reference sequence). The CDR3 DNA reads TGTGCCTGGAATGGGGATAACTATGGCTACACCTTC. It codes for CAWNGDNYGYTF. Full variable domain (missing parts from reference TRBV30 and TRBJ1-2): SQTIHQWPATLVQPVGSPLSLECTVEGTSNPNLYWYRQAAGRGLQLLFYSVGIGQISSEVPQNLSASRPQDRQFILSSKKLLLSDSGFYLCAWNGDNYGYTFGSGTRLTVV.

This clonotype was seen at least ten times. CDR3 sequence (DNA): TGTGCCAGCAGCCAACTTGGCAGCTCCTACGAGCAGTACTTC. This gives the protein CASSQLGSSYEQYF. V and J are TRBV3-1 and TRBJ2-7; D is ambiguous. The CDR3 loop spans 14 amino acids. Germline V gives CDR1 LGHDT, CDR2 YNNKEL (reference sequence). V shed 2 bases and J shed 0 bases, with 8 bases lying between them.

This clonotype was recorded many times. This chain links TRBV6-5 with TRBJ1-2; no firm D call. V was shortened by 8 bases and J by 3 bases, with 13 bases between the two germline ends. The germline V gene encodes CDR1 MNHEY and CDR2 SVGAGI. The CDR3 has 13 residues. CDR3 in DNA: TGTGCCAGCGGTTCGTTTAGTGACTATGGCTACACCTTC. Its translation is CASGSFSDYGYTF.

This clonotype was seen repeatedly, ten times or more. The chain links TRBV3-1 to TRBJ1-2, with 8 bases fitting TRBD1. Germline V CDR1 and CDR2: LGHDT, YNNKEL (reference sequence). CDR3 length: 13 amino acids. V gave up 4 bases and J gave up 6 bases; unmatched junction bases: 4. The CDR3 sequence: CASSRQGADGYTF. As DNA, the CDR3 is TGTGCCAGCAGCCGCCAGGGGGCTGATGGCTACACCTTC. Drawing the rest from reference TRBV3-1 and TRBJ1-2, the complete variable domain is DTAVSQTPKYLVTQMGNDKSIKCEQNLGHDTMYWYKQDSKKFLKIMFSYNNKELIINETVPNRFSPKSPDKAHLNLHINSLELGDSAVYFCASSRQGADGYTFGSGTRLTVV.

The V and J genes are TRBV27 and TRBJ1-1; 9 positions match TRBD1. In germline, CDR1 is MNHEY, CDR2 SMNVEV (reference sequence). The CDR3 contains 16 residues. After removal of 5 bases from V and 2 bases from J, the junction contained 9 bases not matched to a gene. The CDR3 DNA reads as TGTGCCAGCAGTCAAACTAGGACAGGGGTCAACACTGAAGCTTTCTTT. It yields the protein CASSQTRTGVNTEAFF.

The sample holds many counts of this clonotype. J is TRBJ1-6 and V is TRBV20-1, with 12 bases fitting TRBD1. J gave up 4 bases and V 3 bases, and 13 bases lay outside the gene matches. Per germline, CDR1 DFQATT and CDR2 SNEGSKA (reference sequence). The CDR3 is 19 residues long. The CDR3 nucleotides read TGCAGTGCTAGCGGTTTGGGACAGGGGGCAGGGAATTATAATTCACCCCTCCACTTT. Protein sequence: CSASGLGQGAGNYNSPLHF.

This clonotype showed up many times. The chain is built from TRBV6-2 or TRBV6-3 and TRBJ1-2; 7 positions match TRBD1. The germline gives CDR1 MNHEY, CDR2 SVGEGT. V lost 8 bases, J lost 7 bases, and 4 bases stayed unmatched. This CDR3 has 11 residues. CDR3: CASEGGVGYTF. The CDR3 DNA reads as TGTGCCAGCGAAGGGGGCGTTGGCTACACCTTC.